Each of the 19 T cell receptor beta chains below was sequenced from the same sample in a study of cytomegalovirus exposure and HLA in healthy donors (dated by TCRdb to 2016 to 2017). The method behind the library was the immunoSEQ multiplex PCR assay. For the multiplex PCR, a mixture combining 60 forward primers for TCR Vbeta segments and 13 reverse primers for TCR Jbeta segments was used. The immuneACCESS repertoire file appears here via TCRdb, limited to in-frame rearrangements. These files lack a portion of the clones; in checked studies, under half of the deficit traces to unresolved V genes, and the cause of the others is not known. For this sample there are around 120,000 clones; 65% to 80% appear just once. The top ten clonotypes cover 2.7% of the sample. Specimen: PBMCs. These receptors all stem from a woman aged 40 to 49 in good health and CMV-seropositive.

The chain carries TRBV6-1 and TRBJ2-7, with D perhaps TRBD2 (5 bases). V lost 7 bases to trimming and J lost 3 bases, with 13 bases between them. CDR1 and CDR2 from the germline V gene are MNHNS and SASEGT. This CDR3 is 13 amino acids long. The DNA for the CDR3 is TGTGCCAGCACCACCCACGGGGACTACGAGCAGTACTTC. Its translation: CASTTHGDYEQYF.

The chain is built from TRBV5-1 and TRBJ2-5; the match to TRBD2 covers 8 bases. After removal of 4 bases from V and 4 bases from J, the junction contained 3 bases not matched to a gene. The length of the CDR3 is 13 residues. In germline, CDR1 is SGHRS, CDR2 YFSETQ. CDR3 coding DNA: TGCGCCAGCAGCCCGGGGGGGGGAGAGACCCAGTACTTC. Protein product: CASSPGGGETQYF.

The chain carries TRBV7-2 and TRBJ2-3; 11 nucleotides match TRBD2. CDR3 length: 16 residues. V trimming: 5 bases; J trimming: 4 bases; junction bases outside the gene matches: 8. The germline CDR1 and CDR2 sequences are SGHTA and FQGNSA. CDR3 sequence (DNA): TGTGCCAGCAGCCGTCTAGCGGGAGGAGCCCCAGATACGCAGTATTTT. This sequence encodes CASSRLAGGAPDTQYF.

This clone has only one observation. The CDR3, as DNA: TGTGCCAGCAGCTTAGGTACCCTAGCGGGCCCCACAGATACGCAGTATTTT. Residues: CASSLGTLAGPTDTQYF. The chain carries TRBV7-2 and TRBJ2-3; 8 bases match TRBD2. This CDR3 contains 17 residues. V gave up 1 base and J gave up 2 bases; unmatched junction bases: 8. The germline V gene encodes CDR1 SGHTA and CDR2 FQGNSA.

The chain links TRBV7-2 to TRBJ2-7; no clear D. The CDR3 spans 13 residues. Germline lookup yields CDR1 SGHTA and CDR2 FQGNSA. Trimming removed 2 bases from V and 3 bases from J, with 8 bases in between. CDR3 in amino acids: CASSLPQIYEQYF. CDR3 DNA: TGTGCCAGCAGCTTACCCCAGATCTACGAGCAGTACTTC.

This clone was recorded once. The chain recombines TRBV9 with TRBJ2-1; 7 bases fit TRBD1. V was clipped by 4 bases and J by 1 base; unmatched bases: 2. From germline, CDR1 is SGDLS and CDR2 YYNGEE. This CDR3 spans 14 amino acids. The DNA for the CDR3 is TGTGCCAGCAGCACAGGGGAATCCTACAATGAGCAGTTCTTC. Its translation is CASSTGESYNEQFF. The full variable domain, completed using reference TRBV9 and TRBJ2-1, is DSGVTQTPKHLITATGQRVTLRCSPRSGDLSVYWYQQSLDQGLQFLIQYYNGEERAKGNILERFSAQQFPDLHSELNLSSLELGDSALYFCASSTGESYNEQFFGPGTRLTVL.

V is TRBV7-2 and J is TRBJ2-7; D perhaps matches TRBD1 (6 bases). Germline V CDR1 and CDR2: SGHTA, FQGNSA. The CDR3 loop spans 15 amino acids. Trimming took 4 bases from V and 3 from J, leaving 16 bases between them. CDR3 nucleotide sequence: TGTGCCAGCAGCTCCCGACCCACAGGGATCTACGAGCAGTACTTC. Amino acid sequence: CASSSRPTGIYEQYF. The variable domain in full, with the rest retrieved from reference TRBV7-2 and TRBJ2-7, is GAGVSQSPSNKVTEKGKDVELRCDPISGHTALYWYRQSLGQGLEFLIYFQGNSAPDKSGLPSDRFSAERTGGSVSTLTIQRTQQEDSAVYLCASSSRPTGIYEQYFGPGTRLTVT.

The chain uses TRBV5-6 and TRBJ1-4; D is undetermined. The CDR3 runs 16 residues. Trimming took off 4 bases at V and 9 bases at J, with 22 bases between the two ends. Germline-derived CDR1 and CDR2 are SGHDT and YYEEEE. The CDR3 protein is CASSPSPGELGQKLFF. CDR3 nucleotide sequence: TGTGCCAGCAGCCCATCCCCCGGGGAACTCGGCCAAAAACTGTTTTTT.

The genes are TRBV6-5 and TRBJ2-7, with D maybe TRBD1 (6 bases). Deletions cut 0 bases from V and 4 bases from J, with 10 bases between. This CDR3 is 14 amino acids long. Germline V lookup: CDR1 MNHEY, CDR2 SVGAGI. The CDR3 sequence: CASSYSMRGYEQYF. The CDR3 region has the DNA TGTGCCAGCAGTTACTCAATGAGGGGGTACGAGCAGTACTTC.

The V gene is TRBV30, the J gene TRBJ2-7, with 10 nucleotides matching TRBD2. This CDR3 comprises 13 residues. The V gene end was trimmed by 5 bases and the J gene end by 5 bases; junction bases not matched to a gene: 6. Germline V gives CDR1 GTSNPN, CDR2 SVGIG (reference sequence). CDR3 bases: TGTGCCTGGGCATCTAGCGGGAGAAACGAGCAGTACTTC. Its translation: CAWASSGRNEQYF.

The gene calls are TRBV7-8 and TRBJ2-5, with D possibly TRBD2 on 6 matching bases. The germline gives CDR1 SGHVS, CDR2 FQNEAQ. The CDR3 has 12 residues. Trimming took off 4 bases at V and 11 bases at J, with 14 bases between the two ends. The DNA for the CDR3 is TGTGCCAGCAGCTCGGGGACTGGGGAGCAGTACTTC. Its protein product is CASSSGTGEQYF.

V usage is TRBV19 and J usage is TRBJ2-3; D remains ambiguous. CDR3 length: 12 residues. Trimming shortened V by 4 bases and J by 1 base, and 3 bases separated the two germline ends. The germline gives CDR1 LNHDA, CDR2 SQIVND (reference sequence). The CDR3 coding sequence is TGTGCCAGTAGTAGGCGCACAGATACGCAGTATTTT. Amino acids: CASSRRTDTQYF.

The genes are TRBV6-1 and TRBJ1-1, with TRBD1 as a possible D gene (6 bases). V dropped 0 bases and J dropped 5 bases, with 16 bases sitting between them. The CDR3 has 16 residues. Germline CDR1 reads MNHNS; CDR2 reads SASEGT. Here the CDR3 reads CASSEAWQGPRTEAFF. The DNA of the CDR3 is TGTGCCAGCAGTGAAGCTTGGCAGGGGCCGAGGACTGAAGCTTTCTTT.

The chain uses TRBV18 and TRBJ1-1; 10 bases agree with TRBD1. Looked up from germline, CDR1 is KGHSH and CDR2 is LQKENI. J gave up 3 bases and V 0 bases, and 4 bases lay outside the gene matches. The CDR3 covers 16 residues. Here the CDR3 reads CASSPPDRGKDTEAFF. The DNA for the CDR3 is TGTGCCAGCTCACCACCGGACAGGGGGAAAGACACTGAAGCTTTCTTT.

This clone was seen a handful of times. The V and J genes are TRBV5-5 and TRBJ2-1, with TRBD2 identical over 10 bases. Germline-derived CDR1 and CDR2 are SGHKS and YYEKEE (reference sequence). The CDR3 spans 16 residues. The V and J ends lost 4 bases and 10 bases, in that order; junction bases with no gene match: 14. The CDR3 loop is CASSPRALAGEEEQFF. The CDR3, as DNA: TGTGCCAGCAGCCCGAGGGCCCTAGCGGGAGAAGAGGAGCAGTTCTTC.

This chain uses TRBV9 with TRBJ1-2, with 12 bases identical to TRBD1. After removal of 6 bases from V and 8 bases from J, the junction contained 17 bases not matched to a gene. Germline V lookup: CDR1 SGDLS, CDR2 YYNGEE. The CDR3 covers 17 residues. The CDR3 DNA reads as TGTGCCAGCACCCCCACCGGGACAGGGGGCGGGAAAGGAGGCTACACCTTC. Translating it yields CASTPTGTGGGKGGYTF.

The chain uses TRBV6-4 and TRBJ1-5; D is undetermined. The V gene's germline CDR1 is MRHNA and CDR2 SNTAGT. V dropped 5 bases and J dropped 6 bases, with 11 bases sitting between them. The CDR3 runs to 13 residues. The CDR3 DNA reads as TGTGCCAGCAGTCAAAGGGAGGGTCAGCCCCAGCATTTT. Translating it yields CASSQREGQPQHF.

The chain is built from TRBV4-2 and TRBJ2-7; a possible D gene is TRBD1 (6 bases). Germline-derived CDR1 and CDR2 are LGHNA and YNFKEQ. This CDR3 is 17 amino acids long. Trimming pared 0 bases from V and 2 bases from J, leaving 17 bases between. CDR3 in amino acids: CASSQDLETGGTYEQYF. CDR3 DNA: TGTGCCAGCAGCCAAGATCTGGAGACTGGGGGCACCTACGAGCAGTACTTC.

The chain has TRBV19 and TRBJ2-5; TRBD1 matches at 8 bases. CDR3 size: 15 residues. V dropped 3 bases and J dropped 4; count of bases not matched to a gene: 7. Looked up from germline, CDR1 is LNHDA and CDR2 is SQIVND (reference sequence). The CDR3 nucleotides are TGTGCCAGTAGTATCCAAGACAGGGGACCAGAGACCCAGTACTTC. Protein sequence: CASSIQDRGPETQYF. Combining the CDR3 with reference TRBV19 and TRBJ2-5 gives the whole variable domain DGGITQSPKYLFRKEGQNVTLSCEQNLNHDAMYWYRQDPGQGLRLIYYSQIVNDFQKGDIAEGYSVSREKKESFPLTVTSAQKNPTAFYLCASSIQDRGPETQYFGPGTRLLVL.